A selection of T cell receptor beta chains follows, all from one sample in a study of CD8+CD57+ T cells in acquired aplastic anemia. In TCRdb, the reads were re-called with MiXCR into one record per CDR3 protein. The sample holds fewer than 100,000 distinct CDR3 sequences; under 50% are singletons and the top ten take 65% to 80%. The specimen sequenced was sorted CD4+, CD8+, or CD8+CD57+ T cells (not recorded which) from PBMCs. The receptors come from a human donor in good health, serving as a control. Each CDR3 is given with its conserved first and last residue. Fields, in order: CDR3 length, D gene, J gene, clone size, V gene, CDR3 DNA, CDR3 protein. D genes are given only for firm matches. Not all rows give a size; the values are once, few, many and, for expanded clones, a class.

length: 16
D: TRBD1
J: TRBJ1-5
size: -
V: TRBV19
DNA: TGTGCCAGTAGTATAGGAAGGACAGGGTCTAATCAGCCCCAGCATTTT
CDR3: CASSIGRTGSNQPQHF

length: 15
D: TRBD2
J: TRBJ2-3
size: -
V: TRBV19
DNA: TGTGCCAGTAGTACTGAAGCGGGAGCGGGTGATACGCAGTATTTT
CDR3: CASSTEAGAGDTQYF

length: 13
D: -
J: TRBJ2-7
size: -
V: TRBV15
DNA: TGTGCCACCAGCAGAGACCTCCCTCTAGAGCAGTACTTC
CDR3: CATSRDLPLEQYF

length: 14
D: -
J: TRBJ1-2
size: -
V: TRBV27
DNA: TGTGCCAGCAGTTTAACATCCTTAGACTATGGCTACACCTTC
CDR3: CASSLTSLDYGYTF

length: 15
D: -
J: TRBJ1-6
size: -
V: TRBV11-2
DNA: TGTGCCAGCAGCTTAGATGGCAGGGTAAATTCACCCCTCCACTTT
CDR3: CASSLDGRVNSPLHF

length: 11
D: -
J: TRBJ2-7
size: -
V: TRBV14
DNA: TGTGCCAGCAGCCAAGGACAGGAGCAGTACTTC
CDR3: CASSQGQEQYF

length: 14
D: -
J: TRBJ2-3
size: once
V: TRBV2
DNA: TGTGCCAGCAGTGAAGCTTCAGTAGGAGATACGCAGTATTTT
CDR3: CASSEASVGDTQYF

length: 14
D: TRBD1
J: TRBJ2-1
size: many
V: TRBV7-6
DNA: TGTGCCAGCAGCCCAACAGGGGCCCACAATGAGCAGTTCTTC
CDR3: CASSPTGAHNEQFF

length: 13
D: TRBD2
J: TRBJ2-2
size: -
V: TRBV12-3/TRBV12-4
DNA: TGTGCCAGCAGTTTTGCGGGGGCCGGGGAGCTGTTTTTT
CDR3: CASSFAGAGELFF

length: 14
D: TRBD1
J: TRBJ1-2
size: -
V: TRBV29-1
DNA: TGCAGCGTTGGACCCGGGACAGGGGCGAAGGGCTACACCTTC
CDR3: CSVGPGTGAKGYTF

length: 16
D: -
J: TRBJ2-3
size: once
V: TRBV11-1
DNA: TGTGCCAGCAGCTTAGGAGGGGCTTCACTCACAGATACGCAGTATTTT
CDR3: CASSLGGASLTDTQYF

length: 14
D: TRBD1
J: TRBJ2-7
size: many
V: TRBV9
DNA: TGTGCCAGCAGCGACCGGACAGGGGGCTACGAGCAGTACTTC
CDR3: CASSDRTGGYEQYF

length: 18
D: TRBD2
J: TRBJ2-7
size: few
V: TRBV10-1
DNA: TGCGCCAGCAACCTTAGACTAGCGGGGGGGCCGGGCCCCTACGAGCAGTACTTC
CDR3: CASNLRLAGGPGPYEQYF

length: 13
D: -
J: TRBJ1-2
size: many
V: TRBV11-2
DNA: TGTGCCAGCAGCTATACGGGGGGGGATGGCTACACCTTC
CDR3: CASSYTGGDGYTF

length: 14
D: -
J: TRBJ1-5
size: many
V: TRBV2
DNA: TGTGCCAGCAGTTGGGGGGGAAGCAATCAGCCCCAGCATTTT
CDR3: CASSWGGSNQPQHF

length: 15
D: -
J: TRBJ2-3
size: once
V: TRBV5-1
DNA: TGCGCCAGCAGCTTGATGACAGCCCAGTGGGATACGCAGTATTTT
CDR3: CASSLMTAQWDTQYF

length: 12
D: -
J: TRBJ2-5
size: many
V: TRBV25-1
DNA: TGTGCCAGCACGGAGGGAGGTGAGACCCAGTACTTC
CDR3: CASTEGGETQYF

length: 10
D: -
J: TRBJ2-3
size: few
V: TRBV19
DNA: TGTGCCAGTAGGGGGGCGGATCTGTATTTT
CDR3: CASRGADLYF

length: 18
D: -
J: TRBJ1-1
size: -
V: TRBV24-1
DNA: TGTGCCACCAGTGACCAGGGGAGTTACCTTAACGCAAACACTGAAGCTTTCTTT
CDR3: CATSDQGSYLNANTEAFF

length: 16
D: -
J: TRBJ1-3
size: many
V: TRBV12-3/TRBV12-4
DNA: TGTGCCAGCAGTCCCGGGAAGAGGAGCTCAGGAAACACCATATATTTT
CDR3: CASSPGKRSSGNTIYF

length: 13
D: -
J: TRBJ2-7
size: many
V: TRBV11-2
DNA: TGTGCCAGCAGCTTAGCCACGACCGACGAGCAGTACTTC
CDR3: CASSLATTDEQYF

length: 16
D: TRBD2
J: TRBJ2-7
size: -
V: TRBV7-2
DNA: TGTGCCAGTAGATATACTCGGGGACTAGCCCCTGACGAGCAGTACTTC
CDR3: CASRYTRGLAPDEQYF

length: 14
D: -
J: TRBJ1-1
size: -
V: TRBV5-1
DNA: TGCGCCAGCGCCCCCCTCGGGACGAACACTGAAGCTTTCTTT
CDR3: CASAPLGTNTEAFF

length: 15
D: TRBD1
J: TRBJ1-6
size: -
V: TRBV15
DNA: TGTGCCACCAGCATAGGGGGACAGGGGAGTTCACCCCTCCACTTT
CDR3: CATSIGGQGSSPLHF

length: 16
D: -
J: TRBJ2-1
size: -
V: TRBV11-2
DNA: TGTGCCAGCAGCTTACTCGGCGGGCCGACCTACAATGAGCAGTTCTTC
CDR3: CASSLLGGPTYNEQFF

length: 13
D: -
J: TRBJ2-2
size: once
V: TRBV10-1
DNA: TGCGCCAGCAGTGAGACGGGGGTCGGGGAGCTGTCTTTT
CDR3: CASSETGVGELSF

length: 16
D: TRBD2
J: TRBJ2-2
size: -
V: TRBV6-1
DNA: TGTGCCAGCAGTGGAGTAGCGGGGGACGGCACCGGGGAGCTGTTTTTT
CDR3: CASSGVAGDGTGELFF

length: 13
D: TRBD1
J: TRBJ2-1
size: many
V: TRBV12-3/TRBV12-4
DNA: TGTGCCAGCCGTCTGGGGACAGATAATGAGCAGTTCTTC
CDR3: CASRLGTDNEQFF